The 25 T cell receptor beta chains below were found in one sample sequenced in a study of CD4 T cells in relation to SARS-CoV-2 and coronaviruses. The protocol was immunoSEQ multiplex PCR, while the TCRdb copy is restricted to in-frame clones and leaves out a portion. Among approximately 40,000 clones listed, 77% were seen once. Antigen specificity for these receptors is unknown. Sequencing input: memory CD4+ T cells from PBMCs, cultured in vitro. These receptors were collected from an adult with COVID-19.

This chain connects TRBV5-4 to TRBJ2-7, with 15 positions matching TRBD2. Trimming at V came to 3 bases and at J to 4 bases, leaving 2 bases not matched to a gene. This CDR3 has 15 residues. Germline loops: CDR1 SGHNT, CDR2 YYREEE (reference sequence). The CDR3 is CASSSGLAGGYEQYF. For the CDR3, the DNA is TGTGCCAGCAGCTCGGGACTAGCGGGAGGTTACGAGCAGTACTTC. The full variable domain, rest sourced from reference TRBV5-4 and TRBJ2-7, is ETGVTQSPTHLIKTRGQQVTLRCSSQSGHNTVSWYQQALGQGPQFIFQYYREEENGRGNFPPRFSGLQFPNYSSELNVNALELDDSALYLCASSSGLAGGYEQYFGPGTRLTVT.

The chain combines TRBV12-3 or TRBV12-4 with TRBJ2-2; 7 bases map to TRBD2. Trimming removed 8 bases from V and 6 bases from J; junction bases left unmatched: 3. CDR3 size: 12 residues. CDR3 DNA: TGTGCCAGCGGGGGGGTCGCCGGGGAGCTGTTTTTT. This encodes CASGGVAGELFF.

The chain is built from TRBV3-1 (or the pseudogene TRBV3-2) and TRBJ2-1; D is perhaps TRBD1 (5 bases). The CDR3 is 14 residues long. Germline V gene sequence: CDR1 LGHDT, CDR2 YNNKEL (reference sequence). V shed 4 bases and J shed 5 bases, with 12 bases lying between them. The CDR3 protein is CASSPRRAHNEQFF. CDR3 in DNA: TGTGCCAGCAGCCCCCGCAGGGCGCACAATGAGCAGTTCTTC.

This clone turned up a few times. V is TRBV9 and J is TRBJ2-7, with no clear D. This CDR3 region has 12 residues. CDR1 and CDR2 from the germline V gene are SGDLS and YYNGEE. V was trimmed by 4 bases and J by 4 bases, leaving 9 bases between them. In DNA, the CDR3 is TGTGCCAGCAGCCGAAGTGGTTACGAGCAGTACTTC. Its translation is CASSRSGYEQYF.

This rearrangement joins TRBV29-1 to TRBJ1-2; 8 nucleotides line up with TRBD1. The J segment lost 2 bases and the V segment lost 4 bases, leaving 6 bases of the junction unmatched. The germline CDR1 and CDR2 sequences are SQVTM and ANQGSEA. This CDR3 comprises 14 residues. CDR3 amino acids: CSVVWDRKNYGYTF. CDR3 bases: TGCAGCGTTGTTTGGGACAGGAAAAACTATGGCTACACCTTC. Based on the CDR3 plus reference TRBV29-1 and TRBJ1-2, the full variable domain is SAVISQKPSRDICQRGTSLTIQCQVDSQVTMMFWYRQQPGQSLTLIATANQGSEATYESGFVIDKFPISRPNLTFSTLTVSNMSPEDSSIYLCSVVWDRKNYGYTFGSGTRLTVV.

This chain uses TRBV28 with TRBJ1-1; unclear D gene. This CDR3 comprises 12 residues. Trimming shortened V by 7 bases and J by 2 bases, and 8 bases separated the two germline ends. CDR1 MDHEN and CDR2 SYDVKM come from the germline V gene. The CDR3 DNA reads as TGTGCCAGCAAACTGGTTAACACTGAAGCTTTCTTT. This encodes CASKLVNTEAFF.

The chain combines TRBV15 with TRBJ1-5, with 12 bases aligning to TRBD1. The V segment lost 1 base and the J segment 0 bases; nucleotides outside the gene matches: 4. The CDR3 is made up of 18 amino acids. Germline V lookup: CDR1 LNHNV, CDR2 YYDKDF (reference sequence). DNA of the CDR3: TGTGCCACCAGCAGAGCGGGGACAGGGGGCTTTAGCAATCAGCCCCAGCATTTT. Its protein product is CATSRAGTGGFSNQPQHF.

The genes are TRBV7-3 and TRBJ1-1, with D unclear. The CDR3 runs to 15 residues. Trimming removed 2 bases from V and 0 bases from J, with 10 bases in between. The germline gives CDR1 SGHTA, CDR2 FQGTGA. This CDR3 reads CASSLFAVMNTEAFF. The CDR3 DNA follows: TGTGCCAGCAGCTTATTCGCGGTCATGAACACTGAAGCTTTCTTT. The entire variable domain, with the rest obtained from reference TRBV7-3 and TRBJ1-1, is as follows: GAGVSQTPSNKVTEKGKYVELRCDPISGHTALYWYRQSLGQGPEFLIYFQGTGAADDSGLPNDRFFAVRPEGSVSTLKIQRTERGDSAVYLCASSLFAVMNTEAFFGQGTRLTVV.

A few counts support this clone. The chain recombines TRBV10-3 with TRBJ1-1; the D is unclear. This CDR3 comprises 14 residues. V lost 5 bases and J lost 1, with 11 bases in between. Germline V gene sequence: CDR1 ENHRY, CDR2 SYGVKD. For the CDR3, the DNA is TGTGCCATCAGTCCCCACTCTCAGAACACTGAAGCTTTCTTT. This codes for CAISPHSQNTEAFF.

CDR3 DNA sequence: TGCGCCAGCAGCCCCGGTGGGAGTTGGAATGAGCAGTTCTTC. Amino acids: CASSPGGSWNEQFF. The J gene is TRBJ2-1, the V gene TRBV5-1; D is perhaps TRBD2 (5 bases). V was cut by 4 bases and J by 7 bases, with 15 bases left in between. CDR1 and CDR2 (germline): SGHRS, YFSETQ. There are 14 residues in the CDR3.

The V gene is TRBV5-4, the J gene TRBJ2-5; 9 bases agree with TRBD1. This CDR3 region has 15 residues. Unmatched junction bases numbered 4, after V lost 0 bases and J lost 4 bases. The germline V gene encodes CDR1 SGHNT and CDR2 YYREEE (reference sequence). The CDR3 protein is CASSLGSTGGETQYF. CDR3 DNA: TGTGCCAGCAGCTTGGGCTCGACAGGGGGAGAGACCCAGTACTTC.

This clone was seen a single time. The chain employs TRBV5-1 and TRBJ1-3, with 9 bases lining up with TRBD1. CDR3 length: 15 residues. Germline trimming cut 4 bases from V and 4 bases from J; bases unmatched to any gene: 6. CDR1 and CDR2 (germline): SGHRS, YFSETQ. The CDR3 loop is CASSPTGGSGNTIYF. The CDR3 nucleotides read TGCGCCAGCAGCCCAACAGGGGGCTCCGGAAACACCATATATTTT.

The CDR3 nucleotides are TGTGCCTGGAGTACCCCGGGACATCGGTCCGGGGAGCTGTTTTTT. It encodes CAWSTPGHRSGELFF. V usage is TRBV30 and J usage is TRBJ2-2; D perhaps matches TRBD1 (6 bases). The CDR3 covers 15 residues. Trimming took off 2 bases at V and 6 bases at J, with 16 bases between the two ends. Per germline, CDR1 GTSNPN and CDR2 SVGIG (reference sequence).

The rearrangement uses TRBV20-1 and TRBJ2-2; 9 bases map to TRBD2. Germline CDR1 reads DFQATT; CDR2 reads SNEGSKA (reference sequence). Losses at the gene ends were 3 bases for V and 6 bases for J; bases not matched to a gene: 5. The CDR3 length is 14 residues. The CDR3 here is CSASLAGMAGELFF. In DNA form, the CDR3 reads TGCAGTGCTAGTCTAGCGGGAATGGCCGGGGAGCTGTTTTTT.

The genes are TRBV5-4 and TRBJ2-7, with 14 nucleotides matching TRBD2. The length of the CDR3 is 16 residues. Germline CDR1 and CDR2: SGHNT and YYREEE (reference sequence). The V segment lost 5 bases and the J segment 5 bases; nucleotides outside the gene matches: 9. For the CDR3, the DNA is TGTGCCAGCAGAAAGGGGGGGACTAGCGGGAGAGACGAGCAGTACTTC. The encoded protein is CASRKGGTSGRDEQYF. The variable domain in full, completed from reference TRBV5-4 and TRBJ2-7, reads ETGVTQSPTHLIKTRGQQVTLRCSSQSGHNTVSWYQQALGQGPQFIFQYYREEENGRGNFPPRFSGLQFPNYSSELNVNALELDDSALYLCASRKGGTSGRDEQYFGPGTRLTVT.

The chain couples TRBV19 to TRBJ2-7, with TRBD2 identical over 9 bases. The germline V gene encodes CDR1 LNHDA and CDR2 SQIVND (reference sequence). V dropped 9 bases and J dropped 2; count of bases not matched to a gene: 8. This CDR3 comprises 14 residues. CDR3 protein: CASSDAGGPYEQYF. The DNA for the CDR3 is TGTGCCAGCTCTGATGCGGGAGGGCCCTACGAGCAGTACTTC.

Here the CDR3 reads CASSSTGSSPLHF. DNA of the CDR3: TGTGCCAGCAGCTCGACAGGGAGCTCACCCCTCCACTTT. The rearrangement joins TRBV7-3 to TRBJ1-6, with 7 bases that match TRBD1. V shed 4 bases, J shed 10 bases, and the junction held 4 bases outside the gene matches. CDR1 and CDR2 (germline): SGHTA, FQGTGA. The CDR3 is 13 residues long.

This chain links TRBV6-1 with TRBJ2-1, with TRBD2 as a possible D gene (6 bases). Trimming left V 2 bases short and J 5 bases short, with 16 bases between. CDR3 length: 16 amino acids. CDR1 MNHNS and CDR2 SASEGT come from the germline V gene. CDR3 amino acids: CASSESAGTGNNEQFF. The CDR3 nucleotides read TGTGCCAGCAGTGAAAGTGCAGGGACTGGAAACAATGAGCAGTTCTTC.

The chain employs TRBV18 and TRBJ2-3; 11 bases line up with TRBD1. Germline V gives CDR1 KGHSH, CDR2 LQKENI. With 3 bases clipped from V and 8 bases from J, the junction kept 7 bases outside the gene matches. This CDR3 has 15 residues. CDR3 bases: TGTGCCAGCTCACCGGGACAGGGGGATTCGGGTACGCAGTATTTT. Its translation is CASSPGQGDSGTQYF.

This clone was seen only once. J is TRBJ2-5 and V is TRBV3-1 (or the pseudogene TRBV3-2); D is ambiguous. Germline loops: CDR1 LGHDT, CDR2 YNNKEL (reference sequence). V dropped 1 base and J dropped 5 bases, with 11 bases sitting between them. This CDR3 contains 14 residues. The CDR3 region is CASSQAPGLETQYF. Written as DNA, the CDR3 is TGTGCCAGCAGCCAAGCACCTGGGTTGGAGACCCAGTACTTC.

The CDR3, as DNA: TGTGCCTGCCAAGTCAGGGGGAGCAATCAGCCCCAGCATTTT. It is translated as CACQVRGSNQPQHF. The V and J genes are TRBV30 and TRBJ1-5; 7 nucleotides agree with TRBD1. Trimming at V came to 6 bases and at J to 1 base, leaving 6 bases not matched to a gene. CDR1 is GTSNPN and CDR2 is SVGIG in the germline V gene (reference sequence). The CDR3 runs 14 residues.

The chain recombines TRBV25-1 with TRBJ1-5; 7 bases are a match to TRBD1. Per germline, CDR1 MGHDK and CDR2 SYGVNS. J was trimmed by 1 base and V by 3 bases; bases with no gene match: 9. The CDR3 covers 17 residues. The CDR3 DNA reads TGTGCCAGCAGTGAGTCTTCCCCGGGACAGAGCAATCAGCCCCAGCATTTT. Translated, it gives CASSESSPGQSNQPQHF. Full variable domain (missing parts from reference TRBV25-1 and TRBJ1-5): EADIYQTPRYLVIGTGKKITLECSQTMGHDKMYWYQQDPGMELHLIHYSYGVNSTEKGDLSSESTVSRIRTEHFPLTLESARPSHTSQYLCASSESSPGQSNQPQHFGDGTRLSIL.

J is TRBJ2-5 and V is TRBV4-1; 9 bases align to TRBD1. Germline values: CDR1 MGHRA, CDR2 YSYEKL. J was trimmed by 5 bases and V by 6 bases; bases with no gene match: 16. CDR3 length equals 17 residues. For the CDR3, the DNA is TGCGCCAGCAGTGCAAGTGGGACAGGGTGGGTTCGGGAGACCCAGTACTTC. Amino acids: CASSASGTGWVRETQYF.

The chain couples TRBV28 to TRBJ2-7; TRBD2 agrees at 9 bases. V trimming: 4 bases; J trimming: 2 bases; junction bases outside the gene matches: 6. The CDR3 extends over 15 amino acids. Germline values: CDR1 MDHEN, CDR2 SYDVKM. The CDR3 region is CASSSGSGGTYEQYF. The CDR3 region has the DNA TGTGCCAGCAGTTCGGGTAGCGGGGGTACCTACGAGCAGTACTTC. Filled out from reference TRBV28 and TRBJ2-7, the complete variable domain reads DVKVTQSSRYLVKRTGEKVFLECVQDMDHENMFWYRQDPGLGLRLIYFSYDVKMKEKGDIPEGYSVSREKKERFSLILESASTNQTSMYLCASSSGSGGTYEQYFGPGTRLTVT.

By proportion, this clone is medium-sized. The CDR3 coding sequence is TGTGCCAGCAGCCCAGACAGCCTAACCTACGAGCAGTACTTC. The encoded protein is CASSPDSLTYEQYF. The V and J genes are TRBV2 and TRBJ2-7; possible D gene TRBD1, 5 bases. With 6 bases removed from V and 2 bases from J, the gap between germline ends came to 14 bases. The CDR3 totals 14 residues. CDR1 is SNHLY, CDR2 FYNNEI, per germline.